The 7 T cell receptor beta chains in this list originate from one sample, sequenced in a study of OX40 agonist ivuxolimab in advanced cancers. The table came from immunoSEQ multiplex PCR; TCRdb's copy has only in-frame clones and leaves some out. The data hold under 95,000 clones, with roughly 88% observed a single time. The sample consisted of CD4+ or CD8+ T cells sorted from blood, taken in a trial of the OX40 agonist ivuxolimab. The receptors were gathered from an adult with an advanced solid tumor such as melanoma, head and neck, liver or kidney cancer.

In DNA, the CDR3 is TGTGCCTGGAGTGGAGGGGGAGAGACCCAGTACTTC. It specifies CAWSGGGETQYF. This chain connects TRBV30 to TRBJ2-5; tentative D call: TRBD1 (6 bases). The CDR3 consists of 12 residues. The germline V gene has CDR1 GTSNPN and CDR2 SVGIG (reference sequence). Between the trimmed V and J ends, which lost 1 base and 4 bases, there was a span of 7 bases.

The rearrangement links TRBV10-3 to TRBJ2-7; 7 positions match TRBD1. This CDR3 contains 13 residues. Germline CDR1 reads ENHRY; CDR2 reads SYGVKD. The V gene end was trimmed by 6 bases and the J gene end by 3 bases; junction bases not matched to a gene: 5. The CDR3 spells CAIRPGQNYEQYF. The CDR3 nucleotides are TGTGCCATCAGGCCGGGACAGAACTACGAGCAGTACTTC.

CDR3 sequence (DNA): TGCGCCAGCAGCTTGGCCGGACAGGGTGGATCTGGGGCCAACGTCCTGACTTTC. Amino acid sequence: CASSLAGQGGSGANVLTF. This chain joins TRBV5-1 and TRBJ2-6, with 8 positions matching TRBD1. V was pared by 0 bases and J by 1 base, with 6 bases of the junction left unmatched. The CDR3 length is 18 residues. Germline V lookup: CDR1 SGHRS, CDR2 YFSETQ. The variable domain in full, completed from reference TRBV5-1 and TRBJ2-6, reads KAGVTQTPRYLIKTRGQQVTLSCSPISGHRSVSWYQQTPGQGLQFLFEYFSETQRNKGNFPGRFSGRQFSNSRSEMNVSTLELGDSALYLCASSLAGQGGSGANVLTFGAGSRLTVL.

The rearrangement uses TRBV5-4 and TRBJ2-3; 12 bases map to TRBD2. The germline V gene encodes CDR1 SGHNT and CDR2 YYREEE (reference sequence). The trim removed 3 bases at V and 7 bases at J, leaving 6 bases unmatched. This CDR3 region has 15 residues. For the CDR3, the DNA is TGTGCCAGCAGCTCCACGACTAGCGGGAGTTATACGCAGTATTTT. It specifies CASSSTTSGSYTQYF.

This chain joins TRBV19 and TRBJ2-3, with 16 bases matching TRBD2. J lost 3 bases, V lost 5 bases, and 8 bases had no gene match. Germline CDR1 reads LNHDA; CDR2 reads SQIVND (reference sequence). CDR3 length: 18 amino acids. The CDR3 protein is CASSATGTSGRGTDTQYF. The DNA for the CDR3 is TGTGCCAGTAGTGCTACCGGGACTAGCGGGAGGGGGACAGATACGCAGTATTTT. Full variable domain (rest looked up from reference TRBV19 and TRBJ2-3): DGGITQSPKYLFRKEGQNVTLSCEQNLNHDAMYWYRQDPGQGLRLIYYSQIVNDFQKGDIAEGYSVSREKKESFPLTVTSAQKNPTAFYLCASSATGTSGRGTDTQYFGPGTRLTVL.

The sample holds one count of this clone. The rearrangement uses TRBV2 and TRBJ2-5, with TRBD2 matching over 9 bases. The CDR3 contains 15 residues. Unmatched junction bases numbered 10, after V lost 7 bases and J lost 4 bases. Germline values: CDR1 SNHLY, CDR2 FYNNEI. CDR3: CASKREAVSGETQYF. DNA for the CDR3: TGTGCCAGCAAGCGGGAGGCCGTTAGTGGAGAGACCCAGTACTTC. Looking up the rest from reference TRBV2 and TRBJ2-5 gives the full variable domain: EPEVTQTPSHQVTQMGQEVILRCVPISNHLYFYWYRQILGQKVEFLVSFYNNEISEKSEIFDDQFSVERPDGSNFTLKIRSTKLEDSAMYFCASKREAVSGETQYFGPGTRLLVL.

The gene calls are TRBV6-4 and TRBJ2-2; unclear D gene. The V end was cut by 4 bases, the J end by 5 bases, with 8 bases between. The CDR3 consists of 13 residues. Germline CDR1 and CDR2: MRHNA and SNTAGT. The CDR3 loop is CASSAAWTGELFF. The CDR3 DNA follows: TGTGCCAGCAGTGCGGCATGGACCGGGGAGCTGTTTTTT.